This TCR beta chain was retrieved from a study of neurological immune-mediated disorders. This clonotype occurred many times. The V end lost 3 bases, the J end lost 5 bases, and 3 bases lay between the germline ends. The CDR3 sequence is 11 residues long. Using its own MiXCR run on the 5' RACE reads, TCRdb lists one record per CDR3 protein. The sample has around 66,000 distinct CDR3 sequences; roughly 4.4% are singletons. The chain employs TRBV12-3 or TRBV12-4 and TRBJ2-3, with D hard to call. This clonotype originated in a woman in her 70s with multiple sclerosis. The sample comprised PBMCs. This chain's CDR3 is CASSLQDTQYF. The CDR3 region has the DNA TGTGCCAGCAGTTTGCAAGATACGCAGTATTTT.